This TCR beta chain was captured in a study of cytomegalovirus exposure and HLA in healthy donors (dated by TCRdb to about 2017). Context from the whole study: According to a later analysis, the 100 to 150 validation repertoires were produced on the same platform as the 666 repertoires of the first cohort. The aim of the study was to test whether cataloging public T cell receptors could identify signatures of past pathogen exposure. Besides the first cohort of 500 to 700 subjects, a separate validation cohort made up of roughly 130 different subjects was used. High-throughput TCR immunosequencing, statistical association of individual TCRs with disease status, and machine learning were combined to predict cytomegalovirus infection status.

The library was obtained by the immunoSEQ multiplex PCR assay. The original pipeline was this. To diagnose cytomegalovirus status from the catalog of TCR beta chain sequences, a statistical classification framework was built. This immuneACCESS table, as held by TCRdb, lists in-frame sequences with V and J called but not all clones. Of the missing ones, under half trace to an unresolved V gene in checked studies; the others have no known cause. V, J and clone size are taken as reported in that table, and D and trimming were inferred from the DNA itself. This sample gives a few hundred thousand clones in total; around 87% of them show up just once. The ten largest clonotypes hold 0.3% to 0.4% of the sample. The germline V gene (reference sequence) provides CDR1 LNHDA and CDR2 SQIVND. Inclusive of the bounding cysteine and phenylalanine, the CDR3 is 14 residues long. Of all the DNA, just the CDR3 is kept, 42 bases in frame from base 1. V loses 6 bases, J loses 1 base, and the germline ends lie 12 bases apart.

Points the paper makes about the study in general: Three of the identified cytomegalovirus-associated TCR beta chains were confirmed in vitro to be specific for cytomegalovirus antigens. A total of 164 TCR beta chains were listed by the study as associated with cytomegalovirus. A later analysis lacked HLA typing for the validation cohort, so it scored co-occurrence in that cohort across all 110 or so repertoires. The authors suggested that the approach could potentially be generalized to other disease states and immunological phenotypes. The classifier was reported to diagnose cytomegalovirus status with high specificity and sensitivity in both the original and validation cohorts. While some public TCRs were present in many individuals, most TCR sequences turned up only very rarely across donors. A later analysis found that TCRs clustered in the first cohort also tended to co-occur in the 120 validation repertoires, with more than 90% of cluster scores above 0.

Notes on this clone: Its recognized antigen is unknown. Per-base qualities were not stored, and no clone one base away is much larger.

The donors belonged to the validation cohort of around 120 subjects, which was separate from the roughly 700-subject first cohort. The chain is encoded by TRBV19 joined to TRBJ1-1, with the D segment identity uncertain. Sequencing was performed on PBMCs. This clonotype was obtained from a young woman in good health and CMV-seronegative. The DNA reads TGTGCCAGTAGGGGCCAGCGGACGAACACTGAAGCTTTCTTT. Protein translation: CASRGQRTNTEAFF.